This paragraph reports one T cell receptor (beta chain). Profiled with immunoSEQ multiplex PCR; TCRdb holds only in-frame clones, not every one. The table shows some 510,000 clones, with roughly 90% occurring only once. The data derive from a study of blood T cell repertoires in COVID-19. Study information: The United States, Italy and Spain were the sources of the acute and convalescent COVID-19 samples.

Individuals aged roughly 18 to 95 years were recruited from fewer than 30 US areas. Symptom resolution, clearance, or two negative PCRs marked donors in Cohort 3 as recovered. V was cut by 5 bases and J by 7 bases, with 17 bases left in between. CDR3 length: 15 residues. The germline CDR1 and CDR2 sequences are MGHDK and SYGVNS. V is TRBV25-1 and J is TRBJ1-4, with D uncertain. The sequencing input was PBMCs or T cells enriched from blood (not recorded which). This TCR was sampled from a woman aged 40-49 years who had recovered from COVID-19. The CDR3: CASSSSMGSGEKLFF. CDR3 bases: TGTGCCAGCAGTTCCTCGATGGGCAGCGGTGAAAAACTGTTTTTT.